Listed here are 14 T cell receptor beta chains from one sample, sequenced in a study of read filtering for tumor transcriptome and immune sequencing. The library was built from about 400 ng RNA with molecular barcoded adaptors for alpha/delta and beta/gamma chains. TCRdb reprocessed the reads with MiXCR, giving one entry per CDR3 protein. The sample has approximately 41,000 distinct CDR3 sequences, 13% seen once. Input material: a population of CD138-negative cells sorted from bone marrow. These receptors were collected from a donor at least 40 years old with multiple myeloma.

The chain joins TRBV2 to TRBJ2-2; 10 bases fit TRBD2. Germline CDR1 is SNHLY and CDR2 is FYNNEI. The CDR3 is 13 amino acids. The V segment lost 9 bases and the J segment 7 bases; nucleotides outside the gene matches: 5. CDR3 sequence reads: CARAGGPDGELFF. The CDR3 DNA follows: TGTGCCAGAGCGGGAGGGCCCGACGGGGAGCTGTTTTTT.

This clonotype was recorded at least ten times. This chain links TRBV30 with TRBJ2-1; TRBD1 matches at 7 bases. Germline V gives CDR1 GTSNPN, CDR2 SVGIG (reference sequence). With 2 bases clipped from V and 6 bases from J, the junction kept 4 bases outside the gene matches. The CDR3 spans 13 residues. CDR3 sequence (DNA): TGTGCCTGGAGTCAGGGACAGCGCAATGAGCAGTTCTTC. This gives the protein CAWSQGQRNEQFF.

This clonotype was detected many times. The chain uses TRBV12-3 or TRBV12-4 and TRBJ2-1; 14 bases line up with TRBD2. The CDR3 is 15 amino acids. Trimming took 7 bases from V and 7 from J; bases not matched to a gene: 6. The chain's CDR3 is CASNLRTSGRNEQFF. DNA for the CDR3: TGTGCCAGCAATCTGAGGACTAGCGGGAGGAATGAGCAGTTCTTC.

This clonotype was counted many times. The chain joins TRBV3-1 to TRBJ1-1; 8 nucleotides align to TRBD1. Germline V gene data show CDR1 as LGHDT and CDR2 as YNNKEL (reference sequence). J lost 8 bases, V lost 4 bases, and 3 bases had no gene match. The CDR3 has 12 amino acids. CDR3 amino acids: CASSLGQGEAFF. The CDR3 region has the DNA TGTGCCAGCAGCCTTGGACAGGGCGAAGCTTTCTTT.

This clonotype has ten or more counts. This CDR3 reads CASSLEGTRGTEAFF. The CDR3 DNA reads TGTGCCAGCAGCTTAGAGGGGACGCGGGGCACTGAAGCTTTCTTT. V usage is TRBV7-9 and J usage is TRBJ1-1; a possible D gene is TRBD1 (5 bases). V lost 1 base, J lost 4 bases, and 13 bases lay in between. This CDR3 region has 15 residues. CDR1 SEHNR and CDR2 FQNEAQ come from the germline V gene (reference sequence).

This clonotype was detected ten times or more. This chain connects TRBV4-1 to TRBJ2-1; 8 bases are shared with TRBD2. This CDR3 is 16 amino acids long. CDR1 and CDR2 from the germline V gene are MGHRA and YSYEKL. Losses at the gene ends were 1 base for V and 5 bases for J; bases not matched to a gene: 7. The CDR3 here is CASSQAILAGNNEQFF. Written as DNA, the CDR3 is TGCGCCAGCAGCCAAGCTATCCTAGCGGGTAACAATGAGCAGTTCTTC.

This clonotype was recorded a few times. A much larger clone differs by one base, so this may be a read error. The V and J genes are TRBV4-1 and TRBJ1-1; 10 bases are a match to TRBD1. Per the germline V gene, CDR1 is MGHRA and CDR2 is YSYEKL. This CDR3 contains 14 residues. V shed 8 bases and J 5 bases; nucleotides not matched to a gene: 8. The CDR3 DNA reads as TGCGCCAGCCGCCCAGGACAGGGGGAGACTGAAGCTTTCTTT. Protein sequence: CASRPGQGETEAFF.

This clonotype appeared many times. The chain couples TRBV6-5 to TRBJ2-3; 13 nucleotides line up with TRBD2. Per the germline V gene, CDR1 is MNHEY and CDR2 is SVGAGI. The CDR3 totals 16 residues. Germline trimming cut 4 bases from V and 4 bases from J; bases unmatched to any gene: 5. CDR3 residues: CASSSRLAGGSDTQYF. The CDR3 region has the DNA TGTGCCAGCAGTTCTCGACTAGCGGGAGGCTCAGATACGCAGTATTTT.

By its share, this clonotype is medium-sized. CDR3 loop: CASSLRRELNEQFF. The CDR3 region has the DNA TGTGCCAGCAGCTTAAGACGGGAGCTCAATGAGCAGTTCTTC. This sequence joins TRBV11-3 and TRBJ2-1; a weak D match, TRBD2 (6 bases). V was cut by 2 bases and J by 6 bases, with 11 bases left in between. Germline CDR1 and CDR2: SGHNT and YENEEA. This CDR3 is 14 amino acids long.

Ten or more counts support this clonotype. This chain's CDR3 is CASSQVGVRETQYF. DNA of the CDR3: TGCGCCAGCAGCCAAGTGGGTGTTCGGGAGACCCAGTACTTC. The chain uses TRBV4-1 and TRBJ2-5, with D hard to call. The germline gives CDR1 MGHRA, CDR2 YSYEKL. The CDR3 extends over 14 amino acids. Trimming stripped 1 base from V and 5 bases from J, with 11 bases between.

This clonotype was observed at least ten times. The gene calls are TRBV12-3 or TRBV12-4 and TRBJ1-3; D gene ambiguous. V lost 6 bases and J lost 0, with 9 bases in between. This CDR3 comprises 14 residues. The CDR3 bases are TGTGCCAGCAGCTACACAAGCTCTGGAAACACCATATATTTT. Encoded protein: CASSYTSSGNTIYF.

There are many counts of this clonotype. The gene calls are TRBV10-3 and TRBJ2-7; D is possibly TRBD2 (6 bases). CDR1 and CDR2 (germline): ENHRY, SYGVKD. V shed 3 bases and J shed 2 bases, with 17 bases lying between them. The CDR3 spans 16 residues. The CDR3 here is CAISDRGSGFPYEQYF. The CDR3 DNA follows: TGTGCCATCAGTGATCGGGGTAGCGGCTTCCCCTACGAGCAGTACTTC.

With respect to this clonotype: Possible read error: a much larger clone is one base away. V gene TRBV20-1 combines with J gene TRBJ2-7; D possibly corresponds to TRBD2 (5 bases). The CDR3 is 16 amino acids. Germline loops: CDR1 DFQATT, CDR2 SNEGSKA (reference sequence). V lost 2 bases and J lost 3, with 20 bases in between. The CDR3 region has the DNA TGCAGTGCTAGAAATAAGCGGAAGGTGTGGGACTACGAGCAGTACTTC. Amino acid sequence: CSARNKRKVWDYEQYF.

In this sample, this clonotype turned up many times. V gene TRBV11-2 combines with J gene TRBJ2-7; D gene ambiguous. This CDR3 contains 12 residues. In germline, CDR1 is SGHAT, CDR2 FQNNGV. V shed 6 bases and J shed 0 bases, with 6 bases lying between them. For the CDR3, the DNA is TGTGCCAGCAGTTGGTTCTCCTACGAGCAGTACTTC. Amino acid sequence: CASSWFSYEQYF.